This TCR beta chain emerged from a study of T cell changes during pregnancy in multiple sclerosis. Method: immunoSEQ multiplex PCR; TCRdb's copy keeps in-frame clones and lacks some. This sample has about 54,000 clones, with more than 85% found just once. This receptor was identified in a female donor in good health, enrolled as a control in a pregnancy study. The material was peripheral blood, obtained after pregnancy.

This CDR3 reads CASSHRVTRDRGQSTEAFF. The CDR3 region has the DNA TGTGCCAGCAGCCATAGGGTAACCCGGGACAGGGGGCAGAGCACTGAAGCTTTCTTT. The chain joins TRBV7-9 to TRBJ1-1; 12 bases align to TRBD1. In germline, CDR1 is SEHNR, CDR2 FQNEAQ (reference sequence). The junction had 17 bases not matched to a gene; V was cut back by 5 bases and J by 4 bases. This CDR3 contains 19 residues.